This T cell receptor beta chain was profiled in a study of STAT5B mutations in CD4+ large granular lymphocyte leukemia. Study results and limitations: No patients shared main leukemic clonotypes, though less than 30% appeared at low frequency elsewhere.

Assay: immunoSEQ multiplex PCR; the TCRdb copy retains only in-frame clones and omits some. The sample holds approximately 36,000 clones; about 81% are singletons and the top ten take around 0.57%. Unmatched junction bases numbered 4, after V lost 0 bases and J lost 2 bases. The length of the CDR3 is 16 residues. The germline V gene encodes CDR1 SGHRS and CDR2 YFSETQ. As regards this clone: Its antigen is unknown.

The origin of this receptor is a human donor in good health. Source material: CD4+ T cells from blood buffy coats. This chain connects TRBV5-1 to TRBJ2-3, with TRBD2 matching over 9 bases. The CDR3 DNA follows: TGCGCCAGCAGCTTGGGACTAGCGGATCACACAGATACGCAGTATTTT. Protein: CASSLGLADHTDTQYF.